Below, one T cell receptor beta chain is given with its context. The antigen it binds to is not known. Within one base of it there is no much larger clone, and no base qualities were kept. For CDR1 and CDR2, the germline V gene (reference sequence) lists MNHEY and SMNVEV. CDR3 length: 18 amino acids, cysteine to phenylalanine. Only CDR3 DNA remains: 54 bases, in frame from the first base. V is reduced by 3 bases and J by 0 bases, leaving a spacing of 15 bases between them. The trial excluded patients who had a history of autoimmune disease or who were on systemic immunosuppression. Peripheral blood for TCR sequencing was drawn from every dose cohort at baseline, at cycle 4 day 1 and at cycle 7 day 1. Samples came from an open-label, multicenter, first-in-human phase I dose-escalation trial of ivuxolimab. Adults with locally advanced or metastatic melanoma, renal cell, hepatocellular, or head and neck squamous cell carcinoma were enrolled in the trial. Before TCR sequencing, CD4+ T cells and CD8+ T cells from peripheral blood were sorted into separate populations.

This sample is part of a study of OX40 agonist ivuxolimab in advanced cancers. Study-level background: The costimulatory receptor OX40 (CD134) was targeted by ivuxolimab, a fully human IgG2 agonistic monoclonal antibody. Intravenous ivuxolimab was administered to patients every 2 weeks at six dose levels: 0.01, 0.1, 0.3, 1.5, 3 and 10 mg/kg. Of the approximately 50 patients in dose escalation, about 20 had hepatocellular carcinoma, about 15 had melanoma, 9 had renal cell carcinoma and 9 had head and neck cancer. Partial responses occurred in three dose-escalation patients: two with cutaneous melanoma and one with hepatocellular carcinoma. The point of sequencing TCRbeta in the periphery was to test whether ivuxolimab changed TCR sequence diversity and drove clonal T-cell expansion. The paper covers the monotherapy dose-escalation part of the phase I ivuxolimab trial, which included N ≈ 57 patients. In the dose-escalation cohort, 82.7% of patients were male, and the mean age was approximately 64 years, with a range of roughly 20 to 79. Prior anti-PD-1, anti-PD-L1 or anti-CTLA-4 therapy was permitted, and about two fifths of dose-escalation patients had received checkpoint inhibitors. Points the paper makes about the study in general: In partial responders in the 0.1-3.0 mg/kg groups, normalized peripheral clonal expansion was found to be among the lowest, especially among CD8+ T cells. The antigen specificity of the peripheral T cells that underwent clonal expansion was not determined. Low levels of normalized T-cell clonal expansion were also shown by some nonresponding patients. At doses of 0.1 to 3.0 mg/kg, clonal expansion of both CD4+ and CD8+ T cells in blood was seen between baseline and week 6. After ivuxolimab, expanded clones were on average more numerous among CD8+ T cells than among CD4+ T cells.

To sequence the TCRbeta CDR3 region, genomic DNA was isolated from the sorted cells. The immunoSEQ Assay was used for sequencing of TCRbeta CDR3 regions. Held by TCRdb, this immuneACCESS table contains in-frame sequences only and omits some clones. Under half of the omission traces to an unresolved V gene where checked; the cause of the rest is unknown. For this sample there are 55,000 to 80,000 clones; 82% appear just once. Together, the top ten hold 5.5% to 6% of the sample. The source material was CD4+ or CD8+ T cells sorted from blood, sampled in a trial of the OX40 agonist ivuxolimab. This clonotype was obtained from an adult with an advanced solid tumor such as melanoma, head and neck, liver or kidney cancer. The chain employs TRBV27 and TRBJ1-6, with no reliable assignment of the D segment. The DNA sequence follows: TGTGCCAGCAGTTTTAGAGACGGGCGACGCTCCTATAATTCACCCCTCCACTTT. This codes for CASSFRDGRRSYNSPLHF.